These 6 T cell receptor beta chains were all obtained from the same sample, sequenced in a study of blood T cells in healthy people across ages. Using a J-beta primer mix together with a sample-barcoded 5' primer, a second PCR was run for roughly 6 to 11 cycles. A single record per CDR3 protein comes from TCRdb applying MiXCR to the 5' RACE reads. The sample carries 1.8 million or so distinct CDR3 sequences, about two fifths recorded once. The sample comprised blood. The receptor source for this set is a human donor in good health.

As concerns this clonotype: One end of the junction does not line up with germline, which may come from a read error. The chain links TRBV11-1 to TRBJ2-1; TRBD2 matches 12 bases. CDR1 and CDR2 from the germline V gene are SGHAT and FQDESV (reference sequence). The CDR3 spans 18 residues. The CDR3 bases are TGTGCCAGTAGCTCCCGAAGGCTAGCGGGGGGGCCAGGAAATGAGCAGTTCTTC. It is translated as CASSSRRLAGGPGNEQFF.

The chain uses TRBV20-1 and TRBJ1-5; D not certain. This CDR3 spans 12 amino acids. V lost 0 bases to trimming and J lost 5 bases, with 5 bases between them. Germline V gene sequence: CDR1 DFQATT, CDR2 SNEGSKA (reference sequence). The CDR3: CSARDADQPQHF. For the CDR3, the DNA is TGCAGTGCTAGAGATGCCGATCAGCCCCAGCATTTT.

In its sample, this clonotype was seen a few times. The rearrangement uses TRBV7-2 and TRBJ2-1, with no clear D. Germline V gives CDR1 SGHTA, CDR2 FQGNSA. Trimming cost V 4 bases and J 8 bases, with 12 bases left between them. CDR3 size: 13 residues. Here the CDR3 reads CASSSLLGDEQFF. As DNA, the CDR3 is TGTGCCAGCAGCTCTCTACTGGGCGATGAGCAGTTCTTC.

The chain joins TRBV20-1 to TRBJ2-2, with D perhaps TRBD1 or TRBD2 (6 bases each). The CDR3 is 15 residues long. Trimming pared 3 bases from V and 6 bases from J, leaving 17 bases between. Germline V gives CDR1 DFQATT, CDR2 SNEGSKA (reference sequence). Here the CDR3 reads CSARGGHELPGELFF. The CDR3 nucleotides read TGCAGTGCTAGGGGGGGCCACGAACTCCCCGGGGAGCTGTTTTTT.

The rearrangement joins TRBV24-1 to TRBJ2-1, with a possible D match to TRBD2 (5 bases). Trimming left V 3 bases short and J 2 bases short, with 13 bases between. CDR1 KGHDR and CDR2 SFDVKD come from the germline V gene. The CDR3 contains 16 residues. The CDR3 sequence: CATSDIPTGTYNEQFF. CDR3 in DNA: TGTGCCACCAGTGATATCCCCACGGGAACCTACAATGAGCAGTTCTTC.

The chain joins TRBV9 to TRBJ2-2; D might be TRBD1 or TRBD2, each matching 5 bases. Germline V gene lookup returns CDR1 SGDLS and CDR2 YYNGEE. V was shortened by 4 bases and J by 0 bases, with 10 bases between the two germline ends. The CDR3 consists of 15 residues. The CDR3: CASSPGPSNTGELFF. CDR3 coding DNA: TGTGCCAGCAGCCCGGGACCGTCGAACACCGGGGAGCTGTTTTTT.